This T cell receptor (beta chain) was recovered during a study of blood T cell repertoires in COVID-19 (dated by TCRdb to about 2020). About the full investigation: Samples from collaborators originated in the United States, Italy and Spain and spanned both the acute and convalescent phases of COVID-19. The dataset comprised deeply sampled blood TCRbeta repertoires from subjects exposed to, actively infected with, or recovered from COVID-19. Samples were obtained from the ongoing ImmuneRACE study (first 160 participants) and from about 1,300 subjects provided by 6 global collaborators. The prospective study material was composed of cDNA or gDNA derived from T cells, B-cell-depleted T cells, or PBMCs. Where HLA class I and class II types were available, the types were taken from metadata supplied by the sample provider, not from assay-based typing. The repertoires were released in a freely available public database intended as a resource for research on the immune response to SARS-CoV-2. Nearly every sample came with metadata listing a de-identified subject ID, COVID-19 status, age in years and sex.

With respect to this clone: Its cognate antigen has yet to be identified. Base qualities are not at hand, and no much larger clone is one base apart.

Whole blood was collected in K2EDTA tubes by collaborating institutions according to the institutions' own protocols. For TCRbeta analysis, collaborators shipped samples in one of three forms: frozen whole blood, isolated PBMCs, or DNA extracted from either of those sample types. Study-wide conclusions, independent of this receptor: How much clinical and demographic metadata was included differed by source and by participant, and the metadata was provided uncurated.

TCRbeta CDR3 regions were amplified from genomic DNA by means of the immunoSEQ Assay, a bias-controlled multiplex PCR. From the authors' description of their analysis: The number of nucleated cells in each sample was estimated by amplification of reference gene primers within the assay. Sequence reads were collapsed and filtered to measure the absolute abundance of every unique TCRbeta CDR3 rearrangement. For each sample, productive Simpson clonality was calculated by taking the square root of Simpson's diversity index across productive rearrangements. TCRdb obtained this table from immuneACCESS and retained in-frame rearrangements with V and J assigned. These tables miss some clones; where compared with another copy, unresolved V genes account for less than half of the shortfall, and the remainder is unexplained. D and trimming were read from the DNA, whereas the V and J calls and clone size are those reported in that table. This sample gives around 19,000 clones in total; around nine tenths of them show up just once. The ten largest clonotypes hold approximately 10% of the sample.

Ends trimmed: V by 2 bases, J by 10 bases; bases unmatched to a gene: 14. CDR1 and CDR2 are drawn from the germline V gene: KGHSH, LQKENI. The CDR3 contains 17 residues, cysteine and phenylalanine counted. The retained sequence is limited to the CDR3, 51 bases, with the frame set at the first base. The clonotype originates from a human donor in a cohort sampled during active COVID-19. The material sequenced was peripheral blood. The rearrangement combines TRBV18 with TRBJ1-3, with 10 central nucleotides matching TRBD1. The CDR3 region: CASSPTRQGAVRGTIYF. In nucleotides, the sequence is TGTGCCAGCTCACCAACGAGACAGGGGGCCGTCCGGGGTACCATATATTTT.